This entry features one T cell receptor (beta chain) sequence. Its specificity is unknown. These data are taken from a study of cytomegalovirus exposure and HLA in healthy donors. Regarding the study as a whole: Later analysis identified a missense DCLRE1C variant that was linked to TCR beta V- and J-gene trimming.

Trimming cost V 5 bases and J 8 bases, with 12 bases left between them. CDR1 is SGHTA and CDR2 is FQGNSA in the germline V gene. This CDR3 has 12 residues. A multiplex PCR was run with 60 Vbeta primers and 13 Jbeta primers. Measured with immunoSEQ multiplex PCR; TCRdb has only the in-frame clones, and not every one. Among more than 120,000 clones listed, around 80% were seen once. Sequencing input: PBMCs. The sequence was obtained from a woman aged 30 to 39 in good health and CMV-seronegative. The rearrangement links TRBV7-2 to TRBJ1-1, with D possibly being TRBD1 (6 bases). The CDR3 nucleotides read TGTGCCAGCAGCCACTACGGGACAGAAGCTTTCTTT. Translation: CASSHYGTEAFF. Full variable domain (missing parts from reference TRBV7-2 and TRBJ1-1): GAGVSQSPSNKVTEKGKDVELRCDPISGHTALYWYRQSLGQGLEFLIYFQGNSAPDKSGLPSDRFSAERTGGSVSTLTIQRTQQEDSAVYLCASSHYGTEAFFGQGTRLTVV.